This T cell receptor (beta chain) was identified during a study of CD8 T cells in Susac syndrome. Roughly 0.5 to 1 ug RNA was reverse transcribed with random hexamers. The CDR3 of TCR beta was amplified by immunoSEQ multiplex PCR across 54 Vbeta and 13 Jbeta. A single record per CDR3 protein comes from TCRdb applying MiXCR to the immunoSEQ multiplex PCR reads. The table includes approximately 120,000 distinct CDR3 sequences, roughly 91% detected once. The count of this clonotype is one. CDR1 and CDR2 from the germline V gene are SGHRS and YFSETQ. This CDR3 comprises 13 residues. J lost 14 bases, V lost 4 bases, and 11 bases had no gene match. Sequencing of TCR beta was performed on blood CD8+ and CD4+ T cells. The controls were healthy donors who were matched for age and sex. Purification of the CD8+ and CD4+ T cells relied on negative isolation, and TEMRA cells underwent FACS enrichment.

What was sequenced was CD4+ T cells from PBMCs. The gene calls are TRBV5-1 and TRBJ1-4; 7 bases align to TRBD1. The sequence came from a human donor in good health. This CDR3 is CASSRDREDKLFF. The CDR3 DNA sequence: TGCGCCAGCAGCAGAGACAGGGAGGACAAGCTGTTTTTT.